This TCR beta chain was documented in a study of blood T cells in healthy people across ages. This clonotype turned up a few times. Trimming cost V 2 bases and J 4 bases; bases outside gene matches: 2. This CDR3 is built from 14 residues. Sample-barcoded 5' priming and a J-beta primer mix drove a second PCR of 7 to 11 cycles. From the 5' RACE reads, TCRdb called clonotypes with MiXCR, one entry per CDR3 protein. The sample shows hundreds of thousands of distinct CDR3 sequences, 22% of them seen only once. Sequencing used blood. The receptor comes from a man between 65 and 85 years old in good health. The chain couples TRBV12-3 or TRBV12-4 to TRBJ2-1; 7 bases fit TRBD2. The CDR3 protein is CASSLISGYNEQFF. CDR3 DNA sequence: TGTGCCAGCAGTTTAATTAGCGGGTACAATGAGCAGTTCTTC.